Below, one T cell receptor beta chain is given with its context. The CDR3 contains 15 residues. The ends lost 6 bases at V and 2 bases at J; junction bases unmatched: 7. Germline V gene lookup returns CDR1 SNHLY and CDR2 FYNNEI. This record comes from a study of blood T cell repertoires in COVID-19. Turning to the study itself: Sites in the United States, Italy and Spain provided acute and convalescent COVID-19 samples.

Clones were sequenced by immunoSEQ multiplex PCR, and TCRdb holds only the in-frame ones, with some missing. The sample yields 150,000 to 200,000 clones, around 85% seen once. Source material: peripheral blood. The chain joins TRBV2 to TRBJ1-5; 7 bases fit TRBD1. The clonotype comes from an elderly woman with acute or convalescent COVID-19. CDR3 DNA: TGTGCCAGCAGGGGGAGGACAGGCGGCAATCAGCCCCAGCATTTT. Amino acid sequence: CASRGRTGGNQPQHF.